The present T cell receptor (beta chain) was sequenced within a study of cytomegalovirus exposure and HLA in healthy donors (dated by TCRdb to about 2017). Concerning the study at large: In an earlier analysis of some 550 of the donors, around 300 Gb of sequence data and 117 million unique TCR beta sequences from about 180 million T cells were reported. HLA typing included class I and class II loci at four-digit resolution. In a later analysis, previously published TCR beta repertoires from 550 to 750 donors were re-analyzed and high-resolution HLA genotyping was added so that TCR occurrence patterns could be studied. Roughly five DR-DQ haplotypes were treated as single units for association and clustering because of strong linkage in the cohort. Roughly 300 gigabases of sequencing data and around 87 million unique TCR sequences were included in an early release covering about 620 HLA-typed donors. Of the roughly 390 genotyped donors, about 80% fell in the genetic ancestry cluster associated with self-reported Caucasian donors. The aim of the study was to test whether cataloging public T cell receptors could identify signatures of past pathogen exposure. A later genetic analysis took genome-wide SNP genotypes for about 65% of the 666 donors and used that subset as a discovery cohort. Typing coverage differed by locus: A, B, C, DRB1 and DQB1 were typed in about 620-630 donors, DQA1 in 500 to 550, DPA1 in some 610, and DPB1 in approximately 450. Along with the roughly 670-subject first cohort, a separate validation cohort of over 90 different subjects was used. Donor age, sex, ethnicity and CMV serostatus were collected together with the repertoire data. Rather than drawing on any new phenotypic data, the later analysis identified candidate immune exposures from TCR beta sequences and the way those sequences occurred across donors. Among around 400 genotyped donors of the cohort, an average of approximately 230,000 unique TCR beta nucleotide sequences were sequenced per donor, roughly 18% of them non-productive. All discovery cohort repertoires had been generated on a single sequencing platform. High-throughput TCR immunosequencing, statistical association of individual TCRs with disease status, and machine learning were combined to predict cytomegalovirus infection status. The T cell repertoires of under 750 subjects were profiled by immunosequencing and related to cytomegalovirus serostatus. An earlier analysis of approximately 640 of the donors applied high-throughput TCR beta sequencing to assess whether each TCR beta V gene segment acted as functional or pseudogenic. General study outcomes and caveats: A further reported finding was that TCR beta sequences accurately predicted the HLA-A and HLA-B alleles for most subjects in the first cohort. Because HLA typing was missing for some donors at each locus, association tests included only the typed subset. Immune exposure information for the cohort was limited to CMV serostatus. A cluster of highly shared sequence variants was judged likely to be a technical artifact of the sequencing pipeline. In a later genetic analysis, fewer N-insertions in productive TCRs were reported among donors in an Asian-associated ancestry cluster than the approximately 710-donor mean. While some public TCRs were present in many individuals, most TCR sequences turned up only very rarely across donors. According to a later analysis, parvovirus B19, influenza, CMV and Epstein-Barr virus appeared linked to several top co-occurrence clusters. A later analysis associated approximately 17,000 TCR beta sequences with specific HLA alleles at a false discovery rate of 0.05. Broadly in line with IMGT annotations, most TCR beta V segments showed up in productive rearrangements about 90% or about 30% of the time in an earlier analysis of 450 to 600 of the donors. Because counts were too low, roughly 17 rarely observed V segments, including chromosome 9 orphons, were left out of the earlier analysis of 500 to 650 of the donors. The authors suggested that the approach could potentially be extended to other disease states and immunological phenotypes. In vitro tests confirmed that three of the cytomegalovirus-associated TCR beta chains recognize cytomegalovirus antigens. In this cohort, only TCR beta chains were sequenced, and detectable features were limited by the absence of alpha or paired-chain data. In a later genetic analysis, a missense DCLRE1C variant was associated with V-gene and J-gene trimming of TCR beta chains, and the association was replicated in an independent cohort. In a later analysis, HLA-associated TCR beta chains showed more clonal expansion and lower generation probabilities than non-associated chains that were equally common. Correlated functional status among segregating V segments might reflect linkage disequilibrium, but an unknown experimental factor could not be ruled out. A total of some 180 TCR beta chains were listed by the study as associated with cytomegalovirus. When HLA alleles, especially DR and DQ, strongly co-occurred, attributing TCR associations to individual alleles was difficult. The classifier was reported to diagnose cytomegalovirus status with high specificity and sensitivity in both the original cohort and the validation cohort. The presence/absence analyses assumed that sequencing depth was roughly uniform across donors, and that assumption may not be true. According to a later analysis, most CMV-associated TCR beta chains appeared to be HLA-restricted, and the HLA associations seemed to be driven largely by CMV exposure. A later analysis found that TCR association rates varied across HLA loci, with DRB1 alleles showing the most associated TCRs and HLA-C alleles the fewest.

The cohort consisted of more than 650 healthy bone marrow donors. All cohort members were sampled while nominally healthy, although unrecorded immune exposures were likely present. The donor was CMV seropositive and was included in the group of 270 or so seropositive cohort members. Every donor gave a peripheral blood sample, and the peripheral blood mononuclear cells from that sample were used for TCR beta sequencing. The Qiagen DNeasy Blood Extraction Kit was used to extract genomic DNA from the blood cell samples. This clone appeared once. The target of this receptor is not known. One base away there is no much larger clone; base qualities are not given. Library generation was performed with the immunoSEQ multiplex PCR assay. For the multiplex PCR, a mixture combining 60 forward primers for TCR Vbeta segments and 13 reverse primers for TCR Jbeta segments was used. A multiplex PCR assay on genomic DNA amplified the CDR3 region of rearranged TCR beta genes. The amplified TCR beta libraries were sequenced on the Illumina HiSeq System as 87-base-pair reads. The study's own analysis went as follows. A later analysis tallied 75 million to 85 million unique TCR beta chains across the 650 to 750 repertoires, and approximately 11 million of those chains were shared by two or more donors. To remove PCR and sequencing errors, raw reads were error-corrected and collapsed into unique sequences using a nearest-neighbor algorithm that merged closely related sequences. V, D and J gene segments were assigned by aligning CDR3 sequences to IMGT reference sequences. For a sequence to be retained, at least a six-nucleotide match to both a V gene segment and a J gene segment was required. Rearrangements were classified as productive when the CDR3 lacked stop codons and remained in frame with V and J, and all other rearrangements were classified as non-productive. Following IMGT convention, CDR3 was defined as the stretch from the second conserved V-encoded cysteine to the conserved J-encoded phenylalanine. The earlier analysis of more than 450 of the donors excluded sequences that lacked an unambiguous match to a single V gene segment. An earlier analysis of a few hundred of the donors classified V segments as functional when productive rearrangements were above 56.7% and as segregating when the standard deviation between donors was above 5%. A statistical classification framework was built for diagnosing cytomegalovirus status from the catalog of TCR beta chain sequences. In a later analysis, V and J genes were assigned by comparing TCR nucleotide sequences against IMGT/GENE-DB human TR gene sequences. In a later analysis, CDR3 sequences and most-parsimonious VDJ recombination scenarios were assigned using the TCRdist pipeline. In a later analysis, every TCR beta chain was defined by the combination of its CDR3 amino acid sequence and its V-gene family, and reads without a unique V-gene family were dropped. In a later analysis, several hundred highly shared, low-generation-probability nucleotide sequences were removed to address suspected cross-contamination and a sequencing artifact. A later analysis calculated a clonal expansion index for each public chain from normalized within-repertoire ranks of inferred template counts. In a later analysis, generation probabilities were computed with a VDJ recombination model fitted to out-of-frame rearrangements, and the resulting probabilities were checked against IGoR. In a later analysis, TCR-TCR, TCR-HLA and TCR-CMV co-occurrence was scored with hypergeometric tests, and a repertoire-size bias correction was applied to TCR pairs. To estimate false discovery rates, a later analysis permuted the HLA or CMV assignments 20 times. A later analysis grouped co-occurring TCRs with DBSCAN, adding TCRdist sequence similarity when clustering within HLA-allele-positive subsets. Co-occurrence clustering excluded repertoires with fewer than 30,000 or more than 120,000 public chains, plus five with anomalous nucleotide sharing. Not all clones reach the TCRdb copy of this immuneACCESS table, which keeps in-frame sequences only. Checked studies attribute under half of the gap to unresolved V genes and leave the rest unexplained. From that table come the V and J calls and clone size; the DNA was used to work out D and trimming. Recorded for this sample are about 92,000 clones; approximately 71% of them occurred a single time. The ten largest make up approximately 15% of the sample.

Sequences were obtained from PBMCs. The receptor's source is a woman aged 18-29 years in good health and CMV-seropositive.

The CDR3 corresponds to CASSPHAAAGTEAFF. The sequenced DNA: TGTGCCAGCAGCCCCCACGCGGCGGCGGGGACTGAAGCTTTCTTT. This chain joins TRBV9 to TRBJ1-1; a confident D gene designation cannot be given. The CDR3, cysteine through phenylalanine, is 15 amino acids long. Left in the record is the CDR3 DNA by itself, 45 bases read in frame from the first base. CDR1 SGDLS and CDR2 YYNGEE were looked up in the germline V gene. Trimming takes 4 bases from V and 5 bases from J, and the germline ends sit 18 bases apart.